These T cell receptor beta chains were read from a single sample in a study of blood T cell repertoires in COVID-19. TCRdb's copy holds only in-frame clones and misses some; the assay was immunoSEQ multiplex PCR. Among roughly 170,000 clones listed, 85% to 90% were seen once. The sequenced sample was peripheral blood. The receptors originated from a middle-aged man with active or convalescent COVID-19. CDR3s include the opening cysteine and the closing phenylalanine or tryptophan. The D gene is left open where the match is weak. Rows give clone size only sometimes, using once, few, many, or a class for an expanded clone.

d_gene	j_gene	v_gene	abundance	CDR3nt	CDR3aa
TRBD1	TRBJ1-1	TRBV18	once	TGTGCCAGCTCACCACCTAGGGACAGCACTGAAGCTTTCTTT	CASSPPRDSTEAFF
NA	TRBJ1-4	TRBV9	NA	TGTGCCAGCAGTCGTAGAGGCCAGGGTAATGAAAAACTGTTTTTT	CASSRRGQGNEKLFF
NA	TRBJ1-2	TRBV10-3	NA	TGTGCCATCAGCAGCAAACAGGAAAACTATGGCTACACCTTC	CAISSKQENYGYTF
NA	TRBJ1-1	TRBV6-5	few	TGTGCCAGCACCGAACAGGGATTACACACTGAAGCTTTCTTT	CASTEQGLHTEAFF
TRBD1	TRBJ1-6	TRBV28	NA	TGTGCCAGCAGCGTAGGGGGCCTAGGGTCACCCCTCCACTTT	CASSVGGLGSPLHF
NA	TRBJ1-3	TRBV6-6	NA	TGTGCCAGCAGTTACGGGGTAGGGGACACCATATATTTT	CASSYGVGDTIYF
TRBD2	TRBJ2-5	TRBV10-2	NA	TGCGCCAGCAGGGAACTAGCGGGGGAGGAGACCCAGTACTTC	CASRELAGEETQYF
TRBD1	TRBJ2-2	TRBV19	NA	TGTGCCAGTAGTATATACTGGGACAGGGGCGCCGGGGAGCTGTTTTTT	CASSIYWDRGAGELFF
TRBD2	TRBJ2-1	TRBV5-1	NA	TGCGCCAGCAGCTGGACTAGCGGGGGGGCCAATGAGCAGTTCTTC	CASSWTSGGANEQFF
NA	TRBJ1-3	TRBV9	NA	TGTGCCAGCAGCGCCGACAGGTCCGGAAACACCATATATTTT	CASSADRSGNTIYF
TRBD1	TRBJ1-2	TRBV19	NA	TGTGCCAGTAGTCCTTCCCTCAGGGGGACCTATGGCTACACCTTC	CASSPSLRGTYGYTF
TRBD2	TRBJ2-1	TRBV3-1/TRBV3-2	NA	TGTGCCAGCAGCCACGAGACTAGCGGGGGGCCCCACAATGAGCAGTTCTTC	CASSHETSGGPHNEQFF
NA	TRBJ1-6	TRBV28	NA	TGTGCCAGCAGTTCACGGCCGAGGAATTCACCCCTCCACTTT	CASSSRPRNSPLHF
TRBD2	TRBJ2-1	TRBV5-1	NA	TGCGCCAGCAGCGTCCTACTAAGCGGGGGTAACGATGAGCAGTTCTTC	CASSVLLSGGNDEQFF
NA	TRBJ2-1	TRBV9	NA	TGTGCCAGCAGCGTAGCAGGGAACAATGAGCAGTTCTTC	CASSVAGNNEQFF
NA	TRBJ2-1	TRBV28	NA	TGTGCCAGCAGCCCAAGGAGCGGCGCCTACAATGAGCAGTTCTTC	CASSPRSGAYNEQFF
NA	TRBJ1-6	TRBV27	NA	TGTGCCAGCAGCTGGGGCACCAGCTCCTATAATTCACCCCTCCACTTT	CASSWGTSSYNSPLHF
TRBD2	TRBJ2-1	TRBV28	NA	TGTGCCAGCAGTGTAGCGGGAGCCTACAATGAGCAGTTCTTC	CASSVAGAYNEQFF
NA	TRBJ1-5	TRBV15	NA	TGTGCCACCAGCAGAGAGGGGCGCATGGATCAGCCCCAGCATTTT	CATSREGRMDQPQHF
TRBD1	TRBJ1-3	TRBV6-5	NA	TGTGCCAGCACCCCCCTGACAGGGAAAGGGACCATATATTTT	CASTPLTGKGTIYF
NA	TRBJ1-5	TRBV30	few	TGTGCCTGGAGTGTACGGGACAATCAGCCCCAGCATTTT	CAWSVRDNQPQHF
NA	TRBJ2-7	TRBV7-9	few	TGTGCCAGCAGCTTAGGGCCATTGGGAGGCTACGAGCAGTACTTC	CASSLGPLGGYEQYF
TRBD1	TRBJ1-6	TRBV25-1	once	TGTGCCAGCAGTGCCCGGGACAGGGGGTGGCGGTCACCCCTCCACTTT	CASSARDRGWRSPLHF
NA	TRBJ2-7	TRBV19	NA	TGTGCCAGTAGTTCCCGACACCCCGGGGTCTACGAGCAGTACTTC	CASSSRHPGVYEQYF
NA	TRBJ2-3	TRBV29-1	NA	TGCAGCGTACGGGGTACCACAGATACGCAGTATTTT	CSVRGTTDTQYF
NA	TRBJ1-5	TRBV7-2	NA	TGTGCCAGCAGTCTAGGACTGGGGAGCAATCAGCCCCAGCATTTT	CASSLGLGSNQPQHF
NA	TRBJ1-3	TRBV12-3/TRBV12-4	NA	TGTGCCAGCAGAATCTCGGAGCACATATATTTT	CASRISEHIYF
NA	TRBJ2-3	TRBV2	NA	TGTGCCAGCAGTGAATCCAGGGCGGCAGATACGCAGTATTTT	CASSESRAADTQYF
NA	TRBJ1-6	TRBV29-1	few	TGCAGCGTTGGAGGTCAGAGTGACTCACCCCTCCACTTT	CSVGGQSDSPLHF
NA	TRBJ1-5	TRBV28	NA	TGTGCCAGCAGGGGAGCTGTTCAGCCCCAGCATTTT	CASRGAVQPQHF
NA	TRBJ1-6	TRBV19	NA	TGTGCCAGTACAAGCTGGACATCTTATAATTCACCCCTCCACTTT	CASTSWTSYNSPLHF
TRBD1	TRBJ1-6	TRBV5-6	NA	TGTGCCAGCAGCTTCCGGGACAGGAATTCACCCCTCCACTTT	CASSFRDRNSPLHF
NA	TRBJ2-5	TRBV4-2	NA	TGTGCCAGCAGCCAAGCAGCGGGTTTCCAAGAGACCCAGTACTTC	CASSQAAGFQETQYF
NA	TRBJ1-4	TRBV19	once	TGTGCCAGTAGTATAGGTCCCAAAGAAAAACTGTTTTTT	CASSIGPKEKLFF
NA	TRBJ2-7	TRBV29-1	NA	TGCAGCGTTGATTTGTCGGGGGATTATGATGGGCAGTACTTC	CSVDLSGDYDGQYF
TRBD1	TRBJ1-6	TRBV18	NA	TGTGCCAGTTTCGAGGGACAGGTTGCTTCACCCCTCCACTTT	CASFEGQVASPLHF